This TCR beta chain appears in the sequencing data of a study of CD8 T cells in ankylosing spondylitis. Points from the study as a whole: There was a TCR beta motif, made of 7 or 8 highly homologous variants, that appeared characteristic of ankylosing spondylitis blood.

This clonotype was found many times. What it recognizes is unknown. Making use of molecular barcodes, quantitative 5'-RACE generated TCR beta libraries. Each CDR3 protein is one row after TCRdb ran MiXCR on the 5' RACE reads. The table lists some 130,000 distinct CDR3 sequences, roughly 15% of them singletons. Sequencing was carried out using blood, either unsorted or a sorted T cell fraction (not recorded which). The sequence was collected from a male donor with ankylosing spondylitis.

This CDR3 is CASSGISDTGGTGYTF. Here the CDR3 DNA reads TGTGCCAGCAGTGGAATTAGCGACACGGGGGGAACGGGCTACACCTTC. The chain employs TRBV12-3 or TRBV12-4 and TRBJ1-2; perhaps TRBD1 as D (5 bases). This CDR3 region has 16 residues. V was pared by 5 bases and J by 8 bases, with 24 bases between.